This T cell receptor beta chain came from a study of T-cell reconstitution after alpha-beta-depleted transplantation in children. Germline CDR1 and CDR2: SGHRS and YFSETQ. V lost 4 bases to trimming and J lost 1 base, with 10 bases between them. This CDR3 is built from 14 residues. Unique molecular identifiers were incorporated into the prepared TCRbeta library. Via MiXCR, TCRdb re-called the PCR reads, giving one row per CDR3 protein. The sample carries hundreds of thousands of distinct CDR3 sequences, around 15% recorded once. For this clonotype: No antigen is known for it.

Findings and limits, study-wide: Where alpha-beta T cells came from about two months after transplant was reportedly several hundred expanded graft clones. Recipient T cells and thymic progenitors that survived were the source of the high TCRbeta diversity seen at day 60 in some patients.

The TCR was taken from a male patient aged 2-15 years who had a stem cell transplant for acute lymphoblastic leukemia, so the T cells may come from the graft donor. This sample comprised PBMCs, mostly from graft donor cells, obtained 360 days after TCRalphabeta/CD19-depleted stem cell transplant. The chain carries TRBV5-1 and TRBJ2-3; D call uncertain. In nucleotides, the CDR3 is TGCGCCAGCAGCACCCGGAGCCGCACAGATACGCAGTATTTT. Protein: CASSTRSRTDTQYF.